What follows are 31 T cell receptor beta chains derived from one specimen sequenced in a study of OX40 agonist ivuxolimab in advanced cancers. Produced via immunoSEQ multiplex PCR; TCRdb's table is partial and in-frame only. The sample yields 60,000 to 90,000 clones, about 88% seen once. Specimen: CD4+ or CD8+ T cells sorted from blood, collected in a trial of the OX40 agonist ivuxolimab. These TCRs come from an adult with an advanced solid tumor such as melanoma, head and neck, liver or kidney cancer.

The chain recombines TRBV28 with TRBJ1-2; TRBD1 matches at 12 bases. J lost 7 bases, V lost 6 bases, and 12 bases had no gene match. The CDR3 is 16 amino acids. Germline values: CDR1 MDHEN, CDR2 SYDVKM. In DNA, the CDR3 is TGTGCCAGCAGCGGGGGCTGGGGACAGGGGGCGAGTGGCTACACCTTC. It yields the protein CASSGGWGQGASGYTF.

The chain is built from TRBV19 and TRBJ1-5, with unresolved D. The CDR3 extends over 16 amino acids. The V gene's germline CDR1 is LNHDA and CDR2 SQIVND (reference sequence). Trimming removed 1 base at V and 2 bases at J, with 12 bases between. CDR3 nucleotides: TGTGCCAGTAGTATAGGTGAGGGCGTGGGCAATCAGCCCCAGCATTTT. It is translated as CASSIGEGVGNQPQHF. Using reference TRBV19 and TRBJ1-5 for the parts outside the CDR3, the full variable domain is DGGITQSPKYLFRKEGQNVTLSCEQNLNHDAMYWYRQDPGQGLRLIYYSQIVNDFQKGDIAEGYSVSREKKESFPLTVTSAQKNPTAFYLCASSIGEGVGNQPQHFGDGTRLSIL.

CDR3 nucleotide sequence: TGCGCCAGCACATCACAGGGCACCGGGGAGCTGTTTTTT. Its protein is CASTSQGTGELFF. This chain joins TRBV5-1 and TRBJ2-2, with D possibly TRBD1 on 6 matching bases. The V gene lost 6 bases and the J gene lost 4 bases, with 10 bases spanning the gap. CDR1 is SGHRS, CDR2 YFSETQ, per germline. This CDR3 has 13 residues.

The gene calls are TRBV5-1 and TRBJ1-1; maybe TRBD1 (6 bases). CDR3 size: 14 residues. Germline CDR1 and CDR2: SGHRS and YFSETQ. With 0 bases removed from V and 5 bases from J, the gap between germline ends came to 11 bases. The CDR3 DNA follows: TGCGCCAGCAGCTTGGAGGTAGGGGGGACTGAAGCTTTCTTT. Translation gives CASSLEVGGTEAFF.

The chain's CDR3 is CSATPSYGYTF. The CDR3 nucleotides are TGCAGTGCTACCCCCAGCTATGGCTACACCTTC. The rearrangement links TRBV20-1 to TRBJ1-2; D uncertain. CDR1 DFQATT and CDR2 SNEGSKA come from the germline V gene (reference sequence). There are 11 residues in the CDR3. V lost 4 bases, J lost 4 bases, and 7 bases lay in between.

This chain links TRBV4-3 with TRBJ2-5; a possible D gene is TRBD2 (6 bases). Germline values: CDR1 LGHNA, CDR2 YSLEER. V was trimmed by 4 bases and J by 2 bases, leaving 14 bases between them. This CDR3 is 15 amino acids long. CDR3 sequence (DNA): TGCGCCAGCAGCCGCGGACTAACCCTACAAGAGACCCAGTACTTC. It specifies CASSRGLTLQETQYF.

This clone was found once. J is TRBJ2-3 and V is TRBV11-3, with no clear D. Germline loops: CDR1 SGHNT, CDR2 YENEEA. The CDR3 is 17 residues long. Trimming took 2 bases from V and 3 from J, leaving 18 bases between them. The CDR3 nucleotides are TGTGCCAGCAGCTTAAAAGCCTACCTCGACTCGACAGATACGCAGTATTTT. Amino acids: CASSLKAYLDSTDTQYF.

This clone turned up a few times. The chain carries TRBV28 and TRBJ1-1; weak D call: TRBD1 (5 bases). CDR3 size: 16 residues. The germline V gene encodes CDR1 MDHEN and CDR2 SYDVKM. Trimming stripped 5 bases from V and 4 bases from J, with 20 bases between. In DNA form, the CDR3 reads TGTGCCAGCAGTCTTTTCGGACGGGCCGGGGGCACTGAAGCTTTCTTT. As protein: CASSLFGRAGGTEAFF.

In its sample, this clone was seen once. As DNA, the CDR3 is TGTGCCACCAGCGAATATTCAGGGCCCACTGAAGCTTTCTTT. Residues: CATSEYSGPTEAFF. The genes are TRBV15 and TRBJ1-1; perhaps TRBD1 as D (5 bases). V shed 5 bases and J shed 4 bases, with 14 bases lying between them. Germline loops: CDR1 LNHNV, CDR2 YYDKDF (reference sequence). The CDR3 contains 14 residues.

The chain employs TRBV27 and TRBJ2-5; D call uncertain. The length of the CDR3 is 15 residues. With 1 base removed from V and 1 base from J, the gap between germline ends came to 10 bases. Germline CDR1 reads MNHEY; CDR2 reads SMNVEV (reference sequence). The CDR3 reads CASSLLSEAQETQYF. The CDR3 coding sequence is TGTGCCAGCAGTTTATTGTCGGAAGCCCAAGAGACCCAGTACTTC.

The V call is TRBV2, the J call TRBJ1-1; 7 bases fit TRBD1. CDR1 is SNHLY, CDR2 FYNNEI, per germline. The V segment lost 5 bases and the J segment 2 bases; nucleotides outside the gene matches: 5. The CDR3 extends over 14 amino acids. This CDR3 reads CASSLQGVNTEAFF. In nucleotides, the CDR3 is TGTGCCAGCAGTCTTCAGGGGGTCAACACTGAAGCTTTCTTT.

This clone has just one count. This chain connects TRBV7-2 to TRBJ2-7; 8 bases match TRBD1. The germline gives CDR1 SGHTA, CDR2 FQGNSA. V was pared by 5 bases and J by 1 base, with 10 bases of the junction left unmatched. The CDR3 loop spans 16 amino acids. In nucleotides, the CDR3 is TGTGCCAGCAGCCCTCCAGACAGGGGCCCTTCCTACGAGCAGTACTTC. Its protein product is CASSPPDRGPSYEQYF.

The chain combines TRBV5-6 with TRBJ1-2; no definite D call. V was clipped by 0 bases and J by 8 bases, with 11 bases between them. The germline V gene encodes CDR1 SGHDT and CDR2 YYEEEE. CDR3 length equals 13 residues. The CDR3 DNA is TGTGCCAGCAGCTTGGGCCGGACGTGGGGCTACACCTTC. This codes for CASSLGRTWGYTF. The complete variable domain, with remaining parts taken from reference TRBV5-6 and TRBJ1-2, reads DAGVTQSPTHLIKTRGQQVTLRCSPKSGHDTVSWYQQALGQGPQFIFQYYEEEERQRGNFPDRFSGHQFPNYSSELNVNALLLGDSALYLCASSLGRTWGYTFGSGTRLTVV.

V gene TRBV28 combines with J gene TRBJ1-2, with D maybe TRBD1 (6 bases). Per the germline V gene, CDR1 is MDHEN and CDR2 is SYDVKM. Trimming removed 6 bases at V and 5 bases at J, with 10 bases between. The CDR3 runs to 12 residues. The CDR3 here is CASRTGFYGYTF. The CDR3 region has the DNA TGTGCCAGCAGGACAGGTTTTTATGGCTACACCTTC.

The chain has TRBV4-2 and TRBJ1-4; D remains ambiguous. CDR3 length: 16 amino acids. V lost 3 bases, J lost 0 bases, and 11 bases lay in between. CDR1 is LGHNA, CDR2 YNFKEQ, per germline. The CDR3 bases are TGTGCCAGCAGCCATTTCACAGCCTCAACTAATGAAAAACTGTTTTTT. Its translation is CASSHFTASTNEKLFF.

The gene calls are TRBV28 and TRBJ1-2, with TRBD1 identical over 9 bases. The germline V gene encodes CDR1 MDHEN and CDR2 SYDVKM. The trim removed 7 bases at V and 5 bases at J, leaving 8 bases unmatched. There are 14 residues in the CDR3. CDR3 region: CASTSGTGLYGYTF. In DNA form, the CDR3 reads TGTGCCAGCACCTCCGGGACAGGGCTTTATGGCTACACCTTC.

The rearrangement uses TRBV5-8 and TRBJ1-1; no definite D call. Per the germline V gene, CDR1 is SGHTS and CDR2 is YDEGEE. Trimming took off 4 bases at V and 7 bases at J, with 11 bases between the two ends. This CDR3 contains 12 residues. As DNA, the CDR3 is TGTGCCAGCAGCGCGATAGTGGATGAAGCTTTCTTT. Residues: CASSAIVDEAFF.

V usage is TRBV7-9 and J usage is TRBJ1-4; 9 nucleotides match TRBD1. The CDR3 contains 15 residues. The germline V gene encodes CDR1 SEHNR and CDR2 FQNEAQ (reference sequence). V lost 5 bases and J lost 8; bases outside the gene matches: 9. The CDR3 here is CASSHPGQGNEKLFF. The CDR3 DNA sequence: TGTGCCAGCAGCCACCCGGGACAGGGAAACGAAAAACTGTTTTTT.

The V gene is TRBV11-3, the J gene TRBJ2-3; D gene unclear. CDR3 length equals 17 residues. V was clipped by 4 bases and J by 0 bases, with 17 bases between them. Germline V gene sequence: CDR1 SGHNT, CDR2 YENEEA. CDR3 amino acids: CASSSGRARYSTDTQYF. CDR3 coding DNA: TGTGCCAGCAGCTCCGGTAGGGCCCGCTATAGCACAGATACGCAGTATTTT.

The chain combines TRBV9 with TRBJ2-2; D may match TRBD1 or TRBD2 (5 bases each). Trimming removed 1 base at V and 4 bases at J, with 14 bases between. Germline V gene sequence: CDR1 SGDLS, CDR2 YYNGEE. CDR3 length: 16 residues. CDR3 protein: CASSVLEGRGTGELFF. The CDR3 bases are TGTGCCAGCAGCGTACTTGAGGGGCGCGGCACCGGGGAGCTGTTTTTT.

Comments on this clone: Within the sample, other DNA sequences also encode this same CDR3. CDR3 DNA: TGCGCCAGCAGCTTGAGAGGAAGCTACGAGCAGTACTTC. Protein sequence: CASSLRGSYEQYF. The chain uses TRBV5-1 and TRBJ2-7; the D is unclear. Between the trimmed V and J ends, which lost 1 base and 3 bases, there was a span of 8 bases. Germline V lookup: CDR1 SGHRS, CDR2 YFSETQ. This CDR3 has 13 amino acids.

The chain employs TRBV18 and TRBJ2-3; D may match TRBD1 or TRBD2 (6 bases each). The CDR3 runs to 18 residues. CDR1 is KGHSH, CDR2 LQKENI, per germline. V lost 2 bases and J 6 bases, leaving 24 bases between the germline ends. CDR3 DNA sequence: TGTGCCAGCTCACCATCGAGTCGTTTGGGGGGCGGCCCTGATACGCAGTATTTT. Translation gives CASSPSSRLGGGPDTQYF. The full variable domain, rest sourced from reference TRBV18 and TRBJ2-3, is NAGVMQNPRHLVRRRGQEARLRCSPMKGHSHVYWYRQLPEEGLKFMVYLQKENIIDESGMPKERFSAEFPKEGPSILRIQQVVRGDSAAYFCASSPSSRLGGGPDTQYFGPGTRLTVL.

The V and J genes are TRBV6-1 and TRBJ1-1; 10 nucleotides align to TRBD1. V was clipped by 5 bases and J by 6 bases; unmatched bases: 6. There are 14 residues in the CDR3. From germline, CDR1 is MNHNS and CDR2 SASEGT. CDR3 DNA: TGTGCCAGCAGTACTCAGACAGGGGGCTCTGAAGCTTTCTTT. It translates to CASSTQTGGSEAFF.

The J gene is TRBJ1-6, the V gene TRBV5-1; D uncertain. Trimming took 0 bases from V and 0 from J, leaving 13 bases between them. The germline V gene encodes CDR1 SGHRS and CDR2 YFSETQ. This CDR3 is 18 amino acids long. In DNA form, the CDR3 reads TGCGCCAGCAGCTTGGCCGCGGGTCCGAGCTCCTATAATTCACCCCTCCACTTT. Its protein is CASSLAAGPSSYNSPLHF.

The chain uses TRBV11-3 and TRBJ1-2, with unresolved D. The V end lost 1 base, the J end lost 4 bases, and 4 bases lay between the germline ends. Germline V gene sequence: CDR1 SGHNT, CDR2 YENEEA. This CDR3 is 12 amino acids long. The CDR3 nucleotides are TGTGCCAGCAGCTTAGGCCGCTATGGCTACACCTTC. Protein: CASSLGRYGYTF.

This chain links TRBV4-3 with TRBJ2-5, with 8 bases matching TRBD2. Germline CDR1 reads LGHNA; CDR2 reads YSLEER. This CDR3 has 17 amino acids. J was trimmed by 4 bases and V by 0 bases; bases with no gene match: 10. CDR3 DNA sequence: TGCGCCAGCAGCCAAGATCGGGGCGGGGGGCTCCGAGAGACCCAGTACTTC. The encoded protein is CASSQDRGGGLRETQYF.

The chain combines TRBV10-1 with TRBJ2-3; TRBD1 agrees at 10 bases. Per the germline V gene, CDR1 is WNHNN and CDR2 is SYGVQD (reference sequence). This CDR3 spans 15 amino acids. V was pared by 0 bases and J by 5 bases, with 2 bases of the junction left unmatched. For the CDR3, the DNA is TGCGCCAGCAGTGAGTCAGGGACAGGGGAAGATACGCAGTATTTT. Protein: CASSESGTGEDTQYF.

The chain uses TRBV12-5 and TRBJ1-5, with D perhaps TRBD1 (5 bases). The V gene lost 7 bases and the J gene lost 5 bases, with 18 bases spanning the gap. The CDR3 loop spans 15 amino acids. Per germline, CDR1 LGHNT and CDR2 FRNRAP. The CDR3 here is CASAFKGTDHQPQHF. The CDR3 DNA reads TGTGCTAGTGCTTTTAAAGGGACGGACCATCAGCCCCAGCATTTT.

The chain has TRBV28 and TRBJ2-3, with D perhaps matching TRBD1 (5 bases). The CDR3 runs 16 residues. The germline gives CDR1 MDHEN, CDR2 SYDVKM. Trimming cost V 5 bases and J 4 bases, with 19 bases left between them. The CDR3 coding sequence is TGTGCCAGCAGTGCCAACAGGAATACGCGGTCAGATACGCAGTATTTT. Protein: CASSANRNTRSDTQYF.

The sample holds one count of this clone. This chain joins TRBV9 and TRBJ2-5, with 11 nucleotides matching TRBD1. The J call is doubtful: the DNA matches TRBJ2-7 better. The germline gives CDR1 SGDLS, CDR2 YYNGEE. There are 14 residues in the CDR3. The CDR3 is CASSAGTGGSEQYF. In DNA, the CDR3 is TGTGCCAGCAGCGCCGGGACAGGGGGAAGCGAGCAGTACTTC.

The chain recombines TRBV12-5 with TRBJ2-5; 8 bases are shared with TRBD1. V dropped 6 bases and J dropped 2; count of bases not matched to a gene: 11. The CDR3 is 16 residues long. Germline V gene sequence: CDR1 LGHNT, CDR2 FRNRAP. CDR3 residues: CASGSTWTGRQETQYF. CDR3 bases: TGTGCTAGTGGATCAACCTGGACAGGGAGGCAAGAGACCCAGTACTTC.